The 5 T cell receptor beta chains below come from one sample, sequenced in a study of T-cell reconstitution after alpha-beta-depleted transplantation in children. Library preparation (for TCRbeta) was performed with unique molecular identifiers. Each CDR3 protein is one row after TCRdb ran MiXCR on the PCR reads. Of a few hundred thousand distinct CDR3 sequences listed, 15% to 20% are singletons. The source was PBMCs, mostly from graft donor cells, collected 360 days after TCRalphabeta/CD19-depleted stem cell transplant. The receptor set was obtained from a boy under two years old who had a stem cell transplant for Wiskott-Aldrich syndrome, so the T cells may come from the graft donor.

This rearrangement joins TRBV12-3 or TRBV12-4 to TRBJ2-1, with no clear D. V dropped 3 bases and J dropped 5 bases, with 8 bases sitting between them. The CDR3 extends over 13 amino acids. CDR3 in amino acids: CASSFMDHNEQFF. The DNA for the CDR3 is TGTGCCAGCAGTTTTATGGACCACAATGAGCAGTTCTTC.

This clonotype was seen more than once but under ten times. The J gene is TRBJ2-1, the V gene TRBV7-2; tentative D call: TRBD2 (6 bases). This CDR3 spans 17 amino acids. V was clipped by 0 bases and J by 4 bases, with 16 bases between them. Germline CDR1 is SGHTA and CDR2 is FQGNSA. The CDR3 reads CASSLAPGGLGYNEQFF. Written as DNA, the CDR3 is TGTGCCAGCAGCTTAGCGCCAGGAGGGTTAGGGTACAATGAGCAGTTCTTC.

Only a few counts were recorded for this clonotype. This chain joins TRBV19 and TRBJ2-1, with D perhaps assigned TRBD1 or TRBD2 (5 bases each). The CDR3 loop spans 15 amino acids. Germline V gene sequence: CDR1 LNHDA, CDR2 SQIVND (reference sequence). Between the trimmed V and J ends, which lost 6 bases and 6 bases, there was a span of 18 bases. The CDR3 sequence: CASSGTIGLRNEQFF. CDR3 in DNA: TGTGCCAGTAGCGGGACCATAGGGCTCCGCAATGAGCAGTTCTTC.

This chain joins TRBV6-2 or TRBV6-3 and TRBJ2-1; 12 nucleotides agree with TRBD2. This CDR3 is 17 amino acids long. Germline trimming cut 4 bases from V and 8 bases from J; bases unmatched to any gene: 12. Germline values: CDR1 MNHEY, CDR2 SVGEGT. CDR3 in amino acids: CASSSLRLAGDRYEQFF. CDR3 bases: TGTGCCAGCAGTTCCCTTAGACTAGCGGGAGATCGTTATGAGCAGTTCTTC.

This clonotype was seen only a few times. V and J are TRBV6-5 and TRBJ2-7; D gene uncertain. V gave up 5 bases and J gave up 3 bases, with 17 bases separating them. The CDR3 consists of 15 residues. Germline V gene data show CDR1 as MNHEY and CDR2 as SVGAGI. CDR3 DNA: TGTGCCAGCAGTCTACTGGGTCCTCGAGTCTACGAGCAGTACTTC. It yields the protein CASSLLGPRVYEQYF.